These T cell receptor beta chains were read from a single sample in a study of CD8 T cells in Susac syndrome. TCRdb re-derived calls from the immunoSEQ multiplex PCR reads in MiXCR, one entry per CDR3 protein. The profile covers hundreds of thousands of distinct CDR3 sequences, with 85% appearing a single time and over 0.1% taken by the ten largest. Sequenced material: CD8+ T cells from PBMCs. The receptors stem from a human donor with multiple sclerosis. CDR3s include the opening cysteine and the closing phenylalanine or tryptophan. Fields, in order: J gene, V gene, D gene, clone size, CDR3 DNA, CDR3 protein. D genes are given only for firm matches. Size is stated for part of the rows, as once, few or many counts, or as a class when the clone is expanded.

TRBJ2-7,TRBV4-1,TRBD1,.,TGCGCCAGCAGCCCCCCCCCGGGACAGTCCTACGAGCAGTACTTC,CASSPPPGQSYEQYF
TRBJ2-7,TRBV27,.,.,TGTGCCAGCAGTTCCCAAGACAGGTCCTACGAGCAGTACTTC,CASSSQDRSYEQYF
TRBJ2-5,TRBV21-1,.,once,TGTGCCAACTCCAATACAGGGGGAGGAGAGACCCAGTACTTC,CANSNTGGGETQYF
TRBJ2-1,TRBV6-5,.,.,TGTGCCAGCAGTTACTCGACGGCGAAGAGCTCCTACAATGAGCAGTTCTTC,CASSYSTAKSSYNEQFF
TRBJ2-1,TRBV19,.,.,TGTGCCAGTAGTCCCTGGGAAGGGATGAATGAGCAGTTCTTC,CASSPWEGMNEQFF
TRBJ2-7,TRBV10-2,.,few,TGCGCCAGCAGTGAAAGTAGCGGCCAACTCTACGAGCAGTACTTC,CASSESSGQLYEQYF
TRBJ2-7,TRBV29-1,.,once,TGCAGCGCGGGGGGCGGCGAACACTACGAGCAGTACTTC,CSAGGGEHYEQYF
TRBJ1-1,TRBV5-1,.,.,TGCGCCAGCAGCTTGAACAGGGCGGTTGAAGCTTTCTTT,CASSLNRAVEAFF
TRBJ2-7,TRBV20-1,.,once,TGCAGTGCTCCCGAGGGAGCTTCCTACGAGCAGTACTTC,CSAPEGASYEQYF
TRBJ2-1,TRBV4-2,.,.,TGTGCCAGCAGCCAAGAGAGGTCATCGCGGTATGAGCAGTTCTTC,CASSQERSSRYEQFF
TRBJ2-5,TRBV15,.,.,TGTGCCACCAGCCCACCTTATACTCAAGAGACCCAGTACTTC,CATSPPYTQETQYF
TRBJ2-5,TRBV12-3/TRBV12-4,.,.,TGTGCCAGCAGTTCCCCTGTGGGGGAGACCCAGTACTTC,CASSSPVGETQYF
TRBJ2-7,TRBV16,.,.,TGTGCCAGCAGCCCGCCTGACAGATCCTACGAGCAGTACTTC,CASSPPDRSYEQYF
TRBJ1-6,TRBV20-1,.,.,TGCAGTGCTAGAGTTACGACAGTCCGCGGTTCACCCCTCCACTTT,CSARVTTVRGSPLHF
TRBJ2-7,TRBV27,.,.,TGTGCCAGCAGTCTCGGGACGGTCTACGAGCAGTACTTC,CASSLGTVYEQYF
TRBJ2-5,TRBV5-1,TRBD1,.,TGCGCCAGCAGCTTAGACAGGGTTAAGACCCAGTACTTC,CASSLDRVKTQYF
TRBJ2-7,TRBV5-1,TRBD2,.,TGCGCCAGCAGGAGTCCGGGACTAGCGGAACCCTACGAGCAGTACTTC,CASRSPGLAEPYEQYF
TRBJ2-6,TRBV27,TRBD1,.,TGTGCCAGCAGTTTATATTCCCCCCCAGGACAGGAGACTTCTTCTGGGGCCAACGTCCTGACTTTC,CASSLYSPPGQETSSGANVLTF
TRBJ2-2,TRBV7-9,.,.,TGTGCCAGCAGCTTATCGGGCGGGGAGCTGTTTTTT,CASSLSGGELFF
TRBJ1-2,TRBV12-3/TRBV12-4,.,.,TGTGCCAGCAGTTCCTCGATCCTAATCTATGGCTACACCTTC,CASSSSILIYGYTF
TRBJ2-1,TRBV27,TRBD2,.,TGTGCCAGCAGTTCGGGACTAGCGGGGAACTCCTACAATGAGCAGTTCTTC,CASSSGLAGNSYNEQFF
TRBJ2-1,TRBV27,TRBD2,.,TGTGCCAGCAGAGTTTCGGGGGGGAGCTCCTACAATGAGCAGTTCTTC,CASRVSGGSSYNEQFF
TRBJ1-5,TRBV7-9,.,.,TGTGCCAGCAGCCCTCCGGGGGGAGGCCAGCCCCAGCATTTT,CASSPPGGGQPQHF
TRBJ2-7,TRBV27,TRBD1,.,TGTGCCAGCAGTAGCGGACAGGGGAGCGGGCAGTACTTC,CASSSGQGSGQYF
TRBJ1-2,TRBV28,.,.,TGTGCCAGCAGTTTAGTGGTCCTCAGCCGAGGGGTCGAAGCATATGGCTACACCTTC,CASSLVVLSRGVEAYGYTF
TRBJ2-5,TRBV28,TRBD2,.,TGTGCCAGCAGTCCCCGGGCTAGCGGGAGGTACCAAGAGACCCAGTACTTC,CASSPRASGRYQETQYF
TRBJ2-7,TRBV5-5,.,.,TGTGCCAGCAGCTTGGAGGGTCTAACGGCCTACGAGCAGTACTTC,CASSLEGLTAYEQYF
TRBJ1-6,TRBV25-1,.,.,TGTGCCAGCAGTGAATGGGCAACCCGGTCCGGGACGGGAAATTCACCCCTCCACTTT,CASSEWATRSGTGNSPLHF
TRBJ1-2,TRBV14,TRBD1,.,TGTGCCAGCAGCCAAGTCTGGAGGACAGGGGGTGAAGAGGGCTACACCTTC,CASSQVWRTGGEEGYTF
TRBJ2-3,TRBV9,.,few,TGTGCCAGCAGCGCCGGACTGGCGGGAACAGATACGCAGTATTTT,CASSAGLAGTDTQYF
TRBJ2-1,TRBV27,.,.,TGTGCCAGCAGCCTTATTTCTGGAGACGGCCGGGGGCAGTTCTTC,CASSLISGDGRGQFF
TRBJ2-1,TRBV14,.,.,TGTGCCAGCAGCCATCTCGGGACAAGCTACAATGAGCAGTTCTTC,CASSHLGTSYNEQFF
TRBJ1-1,TRBV30,.,few,TGTGCCTGGACCCGTAACACTGAAGCTTTCTTT,CAWTRNTEAFF
TRBJ2-7,TRBV28,.,.,TGTGCCAGCAGTCTTCAAATGGAGTACTACGAGCAGTACTTC,CASSLQMEYYEQYF
TRBJ2-5,TRBV5-6,.,.,TGTGCCAGCAGCACAGATGCCGGGGGGACCCAGTACTTC,CASSTDAGGTQYF
TRBJ1-2,TRBV28,.,.,TGTGCCAGCAGTTTCGGCAGCCCGAACTATGGCTACACCTTC,CASSFGSPNYGYTF
TRBJ2-5,TRBV6-1,TRBD1,.,TGTGCCAGCAGGGCCCGGGACAGGGGGCGATGGCAAGAGACCCAGTACTTC,CASRARDRGRWQETQYF
TRBJ2-1,TRBV9,TRBD2,.,TGTGCCAGCAGCGGACTAGCGGGAGGTACTGATGAGCAGTTCTTC,CASSGLAGGTDEQFF
TRBJ2-1,TRBV27,TRBD2,.,TGTGCCAGCAGTTTACGGCGGGAGGAAACTGACAATGAGCAGTTCTTC,CASSLRREETDNEQFF
TRBJ2-1,TRBV29-1,TRBD2,once,TGCAGCGTTGATGAGCGGGAGGGCCTGGGTGAGCAGTTCTTC,CSVDEREGLGEQFF
TRBJ2-7,TRBV30,.,.,TGTGCCTGGGGCTGGGGGGTCGAGCAGTACTTC,CAWGWGVEQYF